This T cell receptor beta chain was sequenced for a study of blood T cell repertoires in COVID-19. Whole-study context: Acute-phase and convalescent COVID-19 samples originated in the United States, Italy and Spain. The analysed material was cDNA or gDNA that came from T cells, B-cell-depleted T cells, or PBMCs.

Original processing notes: The assay estimated nucleated cells by amplifying reference gene primers. Clones were sequenced by immunoSEQ multiplex PCR, and TCRdb holds only the in-frame ones, with some missing. Clone size and the V and J calls come from that table; the DNA yielded D and trimming. The sample lists around 170,000 clones, about 88% occurring once. CDR1 and CDR2 from the germline V gene are ENHRY and SYGVKD. The V and J ends lost 1 base and 2 bases, in that order; junction bases with no gene match: 6. The CDR3 extends over 18 amino acids. The gene calls are TRBV10-3 and TRBJ2-3; 13 bases are shared with TRBD2. This receptor was obtained from a woman between 25 and 40 years old with active or convalescent COVID-19. The sample was peripheral blood. The chain's CDR3 is CAISEYRTSGGTTDTQYF. CDR3 nucleotides: TGTGCCATCAGTGAGTATCGGACTAGCGGGGGAACCACAGATACGCAGTATTTT.